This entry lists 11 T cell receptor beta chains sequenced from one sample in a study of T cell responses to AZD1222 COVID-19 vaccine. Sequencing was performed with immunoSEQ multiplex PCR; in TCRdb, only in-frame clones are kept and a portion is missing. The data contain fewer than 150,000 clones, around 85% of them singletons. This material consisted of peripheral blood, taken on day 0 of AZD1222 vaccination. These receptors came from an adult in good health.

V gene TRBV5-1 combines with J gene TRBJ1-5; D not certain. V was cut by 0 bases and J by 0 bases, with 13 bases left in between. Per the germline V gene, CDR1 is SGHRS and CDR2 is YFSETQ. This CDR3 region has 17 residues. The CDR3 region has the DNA TGCGCCAGCAGCTTGGCCCCTCGGGCAGATAGCAATCAGCCCCAGCATTTT. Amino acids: CASSLAPRADSNQPQHF.

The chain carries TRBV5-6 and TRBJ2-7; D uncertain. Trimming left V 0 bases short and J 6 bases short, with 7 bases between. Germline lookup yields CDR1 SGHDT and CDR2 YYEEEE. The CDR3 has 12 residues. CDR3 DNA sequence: TGTGCCAGCAGCTTGGGAGCAGGCGAGCAGTACTTC. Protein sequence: CASSLGAGEQYF.

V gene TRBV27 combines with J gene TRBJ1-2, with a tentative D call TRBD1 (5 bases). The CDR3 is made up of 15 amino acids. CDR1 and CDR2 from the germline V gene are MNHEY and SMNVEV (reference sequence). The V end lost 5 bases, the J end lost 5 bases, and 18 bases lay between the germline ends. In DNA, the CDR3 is TGTGCCAGCAGTCCCGCTACAGGTCGGATATATGGCTACACCTTC. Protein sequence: CASSPATGRIYGYTF.

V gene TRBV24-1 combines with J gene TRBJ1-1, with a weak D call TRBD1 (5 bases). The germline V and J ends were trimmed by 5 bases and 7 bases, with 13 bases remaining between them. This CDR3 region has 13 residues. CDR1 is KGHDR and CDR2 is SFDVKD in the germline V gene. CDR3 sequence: CATSGTETGEAFF. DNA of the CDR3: TGTGCCACCAGTGGGACTGAAACAGGTGAAGCTTTCTTT.

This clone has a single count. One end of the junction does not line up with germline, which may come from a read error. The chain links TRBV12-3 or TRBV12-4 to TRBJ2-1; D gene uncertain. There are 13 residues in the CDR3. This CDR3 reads CASSLARYNEQFF. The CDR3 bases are TGTGCCAGCAGCTTAGCTAGATACAATGAGCAGTTCTTC.

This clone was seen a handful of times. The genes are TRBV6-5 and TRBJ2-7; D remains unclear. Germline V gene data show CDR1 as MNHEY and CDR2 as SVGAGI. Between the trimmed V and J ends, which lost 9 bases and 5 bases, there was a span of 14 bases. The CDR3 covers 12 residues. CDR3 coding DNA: TGTGCCAGTGGGCTTCTAGACGACGAGCAGTACTTC. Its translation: CASGLLDDEQYF.

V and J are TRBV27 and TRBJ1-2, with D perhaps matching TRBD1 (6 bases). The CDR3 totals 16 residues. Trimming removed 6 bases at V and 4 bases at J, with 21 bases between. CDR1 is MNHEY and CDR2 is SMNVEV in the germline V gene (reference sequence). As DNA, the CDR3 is TGTGCCAGCAGCTCACTGGGGGCAGAGGGTTTCTATGGCTACACCTTC. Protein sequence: CASSSLGAEGFYGYTF.

The CDR3 loop reads CASRPPGEQFF. The CDR3 DNA is TGCGCCAGCCGTCCCCCGGGTGAGCAGTTCTTC. This rearrangement joins TRBV23-1 to TRBJ2-1; unclear D gene. TRBV23-1 is labeled an ORF, and its function is uncertain. This CDR3 is 11 amino acids long. V gave up 8 bases and J gave up 9 bases, with 11 bases separating them.

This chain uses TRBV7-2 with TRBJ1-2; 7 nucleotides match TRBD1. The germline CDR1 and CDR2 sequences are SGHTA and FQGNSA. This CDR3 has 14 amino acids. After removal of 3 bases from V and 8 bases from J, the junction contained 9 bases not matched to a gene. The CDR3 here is CASSLQGRTGGYTF. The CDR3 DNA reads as TGTGCCAGCAGCTTGCAGGGGAGGACAGGAGGCTACACCTTC.

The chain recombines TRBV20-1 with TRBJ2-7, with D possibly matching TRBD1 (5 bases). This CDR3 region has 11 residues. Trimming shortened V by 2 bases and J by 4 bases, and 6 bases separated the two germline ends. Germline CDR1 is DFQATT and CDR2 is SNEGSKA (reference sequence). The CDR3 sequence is CSARQGYEQYF. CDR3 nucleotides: TGCAGTGCTAGACAGGGATACGAGCAGTACTTC.

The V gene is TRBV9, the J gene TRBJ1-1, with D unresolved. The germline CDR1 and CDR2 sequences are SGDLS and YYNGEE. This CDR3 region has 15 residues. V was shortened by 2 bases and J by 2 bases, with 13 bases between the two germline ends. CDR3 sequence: CASSVAAGSNTEAFF. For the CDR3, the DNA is TGTGCCAGCAGCGTTGCCGCCGGGTCTAACACTGAAGCTTTCTTT.